Here is one TCR beta chain with its context. What it recognizes is unknown. These data are taken from a study of T-cell reconstitution after alpha-beta-depleted transplantation in children. Study results and caveats: Two months or so post-transplant, alpha-beta T cells reportedly derived from several hundred expanded graft clones. For some patients, TCRbeta diversity was high at day 60 because of recipient T cells and thymic progenitors that survived. It was newly produced T cells that mostly accounted for T-cell counts and diversity one year after transplant.

Per the germline V gene, CDR1 is SQVTM and CDR2 is ANQGSEA. There are 13 residues in the CDR3. Trimming pared 3 bases from V and 6 bases from J, leaving 14 bases between. Unique molecular identifiers were used to barcode this TCRbeta library. TCRdb independently ran MiXCR on the PCR reads; one entry per CDR3 protein. The data show approximately 250,000 distinct CDR3 sequences, 25% seen once. The sequencing used PBMCs, collected before TCRalphabeta/CD19-depleted stem cell transplant. The chain has TRBV29-1 and TRBJ1-2; no reliable D call. This receptor was obtained from a girl aged 2 to 10 with Fanconi anemia, due to receive a stem cell transplant. CDR3 residues: CSVDSPRNDGYTF. DNA of the CDR3: TGCAGCGTTGATTCCCCCCGAAATGATGGCTACACCTTC.